This TCR beta chain was recorded in a study of tumor-infiltrating lymphocytes in localized non-small cell lung cancer. Findings of the study overall: Recurrence-free survival showed no association with tumor T-cell fraction.

Sequenced by immunoSEQ multiplex PCR; TCRdb stores in-frame clones only, minus some. Of about 25,000 clones listed, approximately 70% were seen once; the top ten hold 14% to 15%. This clone has just a few counts. Its antigen is unidentified. The sample taken for sequencing was lung tumor tissue. The TCR sequence derives from a human donor with non-small cell lung cancer.

DNA for the CDR3: TGTGCCACCAGCAGAGAGAGCGCCGGGCAGCCCCAGCATTTT. It specifies CATSRESAGQPQHF. This sequence joins TRBV15 and TRBJ1-5; D is uncertain. In germline, CDR1 is LNHNV, CDR2 YYDKDF (reference sequence). V shed 0 bases and J shed 7 bases, with 10 bases lying between them. CDR3 size: 14 residues.